The present T cell receptor beta chain was sequenced within a study of blood T cell repertoires in COVID-19. Participants spanned ages about 18 to 90 years and resided in roughly 22 US areas. Before being deemed recovered, Cohort 3 donors had two negative PCRs, clearance, or symptom resolution. The table came from immunoSEQ multiplex PCR; TCRdb's copy has only in-frame clones and leaves some out. This sample has some 320,000 clones, with roughly nine tenths found just once. V dropped 2 bases and J dropped 0; count of bases not matched to a gene: 3. This CDR3 contains 15 residues. From germline, CDR1 is LGHDT and CDR2 YNNKEL (reference sequence).

The J gene is TRBJ2-7, the V gene TRBV3-1 (or the pseudogene TRBV3-2), with 8 bases lining up with TRBD2. Source material: PBMCs or T cells enriched from blood (not recorded which). The source of this sequence is a man between 60 and 70 years old who had recovered from COVID-19. This CDR3 is CASSQTSGSSYEQYF. CDR3 bases: TGTGCCAGCAGCCAAACTAGCGGAAGCTCCTACGAGCAGTACTTC.